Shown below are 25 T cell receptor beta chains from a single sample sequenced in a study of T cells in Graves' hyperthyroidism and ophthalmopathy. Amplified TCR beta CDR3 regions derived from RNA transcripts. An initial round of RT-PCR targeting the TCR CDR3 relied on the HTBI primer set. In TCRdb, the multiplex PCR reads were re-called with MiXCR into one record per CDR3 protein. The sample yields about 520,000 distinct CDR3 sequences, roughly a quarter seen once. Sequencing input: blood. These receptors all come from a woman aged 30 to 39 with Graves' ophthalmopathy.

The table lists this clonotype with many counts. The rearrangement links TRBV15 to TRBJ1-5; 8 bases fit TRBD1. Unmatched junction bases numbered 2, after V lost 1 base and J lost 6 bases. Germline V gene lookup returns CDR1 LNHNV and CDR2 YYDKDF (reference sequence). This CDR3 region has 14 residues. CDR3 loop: CATSRGTGFQPQHF. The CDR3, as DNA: TGTGCCACCAGCAGAGGGACAGGGTTTCAGCCCCAGCATTTT.

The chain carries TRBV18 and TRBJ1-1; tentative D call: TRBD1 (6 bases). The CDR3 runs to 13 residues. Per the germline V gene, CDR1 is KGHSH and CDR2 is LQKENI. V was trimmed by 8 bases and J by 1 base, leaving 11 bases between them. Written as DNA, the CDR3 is TGTGCCAGCCACGGACAGTCGAACACTGAAGCTTTCTTT. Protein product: CASHGQSNTEAFF. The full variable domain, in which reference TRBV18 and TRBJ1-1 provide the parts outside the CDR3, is NAGVMQNPRHLVRRRGQEARLRCSPMKGHSHVYWYRQLPEEGLKFMVYLQKENIIDESGMPKERFSAEFPKEGPSILRIQQVVRGDSAAYFCASHGQSNTEAFFGQGTRLTVV.

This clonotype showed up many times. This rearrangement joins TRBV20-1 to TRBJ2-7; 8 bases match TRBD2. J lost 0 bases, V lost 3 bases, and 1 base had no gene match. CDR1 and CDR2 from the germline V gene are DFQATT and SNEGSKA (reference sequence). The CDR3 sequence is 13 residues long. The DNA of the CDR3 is TGCAGTGCTAGCGGGGGGGCCTCCTACGAGCAGTACTTC. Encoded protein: CSASGGASYEQYF.

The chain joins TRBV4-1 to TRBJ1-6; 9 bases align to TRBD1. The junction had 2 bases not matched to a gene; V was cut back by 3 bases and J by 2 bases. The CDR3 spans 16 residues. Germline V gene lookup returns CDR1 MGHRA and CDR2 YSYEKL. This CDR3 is CASSQGQGPYNSPLHF. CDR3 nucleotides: TGCGCCAGCAGCCAGGGACAGGGACCCTATAATTCACCCCTCCACTTT.

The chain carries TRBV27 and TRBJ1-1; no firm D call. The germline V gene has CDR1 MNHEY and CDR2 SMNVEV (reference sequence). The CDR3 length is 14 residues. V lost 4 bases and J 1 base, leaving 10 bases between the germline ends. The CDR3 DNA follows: TGTGCCAGCAGTTCCGCCAGACAGAACACTGAAGCTTTCTTT. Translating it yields CASSSARQNTEAFF.

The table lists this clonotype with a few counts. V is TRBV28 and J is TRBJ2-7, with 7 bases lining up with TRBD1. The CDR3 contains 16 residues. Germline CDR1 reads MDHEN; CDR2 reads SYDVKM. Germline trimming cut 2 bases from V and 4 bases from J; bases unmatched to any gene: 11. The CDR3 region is CASSLARDRRTYEQYF. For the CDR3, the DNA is TGTGCCAGCAGTTTAGCTCGGGACAGAAGAACTTACGAGCAGTACTTC.

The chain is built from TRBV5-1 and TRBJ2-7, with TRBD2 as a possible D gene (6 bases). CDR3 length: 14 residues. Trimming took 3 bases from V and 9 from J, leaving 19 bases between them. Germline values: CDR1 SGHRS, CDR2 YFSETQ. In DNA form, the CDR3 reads TGCGCCAGCAGCTGGGACGCGGACGGGGGTGTGCAGTACTTC. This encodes CASSWDADGGVQYF.

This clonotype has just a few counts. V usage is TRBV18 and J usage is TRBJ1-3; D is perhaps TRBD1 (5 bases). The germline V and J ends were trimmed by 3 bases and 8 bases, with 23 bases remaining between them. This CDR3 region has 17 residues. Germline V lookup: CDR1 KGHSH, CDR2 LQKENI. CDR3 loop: CASSPTGSPRMRDTIYF. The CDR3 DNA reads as TGTGCCAGCTCACCTACAGGATCCCCTCGGATGAGGGACACCATATATTTT.

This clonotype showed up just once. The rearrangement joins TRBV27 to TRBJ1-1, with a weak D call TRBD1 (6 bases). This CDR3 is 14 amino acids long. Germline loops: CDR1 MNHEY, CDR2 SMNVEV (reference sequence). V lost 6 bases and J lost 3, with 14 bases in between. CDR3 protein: CASRRTGLDTEAFF. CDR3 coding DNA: TGTGCCAGCAGACGCACAGGGTTGGACACTGAAGCTTTCTTT.

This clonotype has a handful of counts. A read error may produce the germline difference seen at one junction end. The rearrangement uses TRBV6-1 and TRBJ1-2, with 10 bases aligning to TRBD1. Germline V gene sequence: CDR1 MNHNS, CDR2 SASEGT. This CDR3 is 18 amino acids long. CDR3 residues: CASSAPRDRGLANYGYAF. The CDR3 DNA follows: TGTGCCAGCAGTGCACCCCGGGACAGGGGCCTAGCTAACTATGGCTACGCCTTC.

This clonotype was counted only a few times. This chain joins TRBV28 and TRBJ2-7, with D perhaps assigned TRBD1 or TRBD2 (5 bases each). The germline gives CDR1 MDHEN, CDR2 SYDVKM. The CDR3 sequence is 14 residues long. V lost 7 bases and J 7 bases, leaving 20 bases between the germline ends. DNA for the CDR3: TGTGCCAGCACCCCGGACCCCGAGGGGCGGGAGCAGTACTTC. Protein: CASTPDPEGREQYF.

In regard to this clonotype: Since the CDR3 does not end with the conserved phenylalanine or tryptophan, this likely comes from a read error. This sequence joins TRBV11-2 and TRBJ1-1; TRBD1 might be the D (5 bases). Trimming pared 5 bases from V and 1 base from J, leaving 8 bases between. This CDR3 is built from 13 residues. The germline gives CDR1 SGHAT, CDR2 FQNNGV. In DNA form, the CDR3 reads TGTGCCAGCAGCCCAGGGACGAACACTGAAGCTTTCTTG. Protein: CASSPGTNTEAFL.

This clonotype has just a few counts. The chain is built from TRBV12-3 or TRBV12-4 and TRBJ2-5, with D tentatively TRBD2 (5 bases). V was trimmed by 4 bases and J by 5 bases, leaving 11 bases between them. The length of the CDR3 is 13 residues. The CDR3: CASSSVAMETQYF. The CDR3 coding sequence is TGTGCCAGCAGTTCCGTAGCGATGGAGACCCAGTACTTC.

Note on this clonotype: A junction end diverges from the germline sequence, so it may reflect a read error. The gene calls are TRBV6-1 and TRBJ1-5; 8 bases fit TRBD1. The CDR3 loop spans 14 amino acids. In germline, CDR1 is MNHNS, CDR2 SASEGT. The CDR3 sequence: CASSEDRGAQPQHF. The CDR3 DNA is TGTGCCAGCAGCGAAGACAGGGGCGCTCAGCCCCAGCATTTT.

CDR3 sequence (DNA): TGTGCCAGCAGCCCAAGTGCGGGATTCTCCTACGAGCAGTACTTC. Its translation is CASSPSAGFSYEQYF. The gene calls are TRBV3-1 and TRBJ2-7; the D gene is possibly TRBD2 (6 bases). The ends were cut back, 4 bases at V and 0 bases at J, with 13 bases in the middle. CDR1 and CDR2 (germline): LGHDT, YNNKEL (reference sequence). The CDR3 is 15 residues long.

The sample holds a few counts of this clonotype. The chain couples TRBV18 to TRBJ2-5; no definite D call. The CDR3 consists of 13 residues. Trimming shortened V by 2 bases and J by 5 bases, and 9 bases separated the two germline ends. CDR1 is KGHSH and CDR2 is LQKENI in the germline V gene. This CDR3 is CASSPGVWETQYF. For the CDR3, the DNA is TGTGCCAGCTCACCAGGCGTTTGGGAGACCCAGTACTTC. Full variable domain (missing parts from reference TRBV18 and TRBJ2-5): NAGVMQNPRHLVRRRGQEARLRCSPMKGHSHVYWYRQLPEEGLKFMVYLQKENIIDESGMPKERFSAEFPKEGPSILRIQQVVRGDSAAYFCASSPGVWETQYFGPGTRLLVL.

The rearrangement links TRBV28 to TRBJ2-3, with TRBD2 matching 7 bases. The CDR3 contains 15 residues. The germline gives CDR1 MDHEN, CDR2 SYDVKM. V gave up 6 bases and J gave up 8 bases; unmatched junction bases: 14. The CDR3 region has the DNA TGTGCCAGCAGACTAGCGCTCTCCGGAGGTGGTACGCAGTATTTT. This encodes CASRLALSGGGTQYF.

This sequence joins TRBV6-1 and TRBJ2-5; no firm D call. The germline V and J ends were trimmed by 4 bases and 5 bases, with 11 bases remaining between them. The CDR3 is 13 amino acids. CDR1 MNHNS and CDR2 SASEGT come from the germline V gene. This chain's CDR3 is CASSVGAFETQYF. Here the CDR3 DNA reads TGTGCCAGCAGTGTTGGAGCTTTTGAGACCCAGTACTTC.

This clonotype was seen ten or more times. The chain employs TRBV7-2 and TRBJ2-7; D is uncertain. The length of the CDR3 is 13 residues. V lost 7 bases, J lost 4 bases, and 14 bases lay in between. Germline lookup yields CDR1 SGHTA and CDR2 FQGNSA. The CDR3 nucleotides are TGTGCCAGCACCCCTTTTCCAAGTTACGAGCAGTACTTC. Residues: CASTPFPSYEQYF.

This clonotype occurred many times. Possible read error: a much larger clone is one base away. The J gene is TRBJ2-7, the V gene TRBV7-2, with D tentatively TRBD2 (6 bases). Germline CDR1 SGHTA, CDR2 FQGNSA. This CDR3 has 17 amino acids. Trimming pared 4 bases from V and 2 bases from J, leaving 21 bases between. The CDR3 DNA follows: TGTGCCAGCAGCTCACCTCGCCGGGCGGGGTCGACCTACGAGCAGTACTTC. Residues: CASSSPRRAGSTYEQYF. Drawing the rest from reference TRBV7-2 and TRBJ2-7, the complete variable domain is GAGVSQSPSNKVTEKGKDVELRCDPISGHTALYWYRQSLGQGLEFLIYFQGNSAPDKSGLPSDRFSAERTGGSVSTLTIQRTQQEDSAVYLCASSSPRRAGSTYEQYFGPGTRLTVT.

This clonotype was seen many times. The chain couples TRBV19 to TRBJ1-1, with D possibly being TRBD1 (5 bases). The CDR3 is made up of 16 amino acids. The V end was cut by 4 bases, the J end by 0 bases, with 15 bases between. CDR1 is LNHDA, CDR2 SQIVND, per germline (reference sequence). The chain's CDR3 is CASSKGQTYMNTEAFF. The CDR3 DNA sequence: TGTGCCAGTAGTAAGGGGCAGACCTACATGAACACTGAAGCTTTCTTT.

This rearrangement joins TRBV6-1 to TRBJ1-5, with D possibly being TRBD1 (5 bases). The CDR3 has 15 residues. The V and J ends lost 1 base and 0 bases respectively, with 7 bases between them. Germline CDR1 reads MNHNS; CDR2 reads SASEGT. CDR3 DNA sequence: TGTGCCAGCAGTGAAGGGGGCTATAGCAATCAGCCCCAGCATTTT. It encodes CASSEGGYSNQPQHF.

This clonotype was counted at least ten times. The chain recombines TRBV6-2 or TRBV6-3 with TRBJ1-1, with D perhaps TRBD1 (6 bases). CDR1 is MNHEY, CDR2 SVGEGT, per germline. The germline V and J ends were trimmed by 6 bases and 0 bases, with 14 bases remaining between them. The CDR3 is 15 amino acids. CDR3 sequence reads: CASRVKGGLNTEAFF. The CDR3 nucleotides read TGTGCCAGCAGGGTTAAGGGGGGCCTGAACACTGAAGCTTTCTTT.

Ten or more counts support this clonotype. The CDR3 sequence is CSARGADTEAFF. CDR3 coding DNA: TGCAGTGCTAGGGGGGCGGACACTGAAGCTTTCTTT. This chain links TRBV20-1 with TRBJ1-1; D may be TRBD1 (6 bases). Deletions cut 3 bases from V and 3 bases from J, with 8 bases between. The CDR3 spans 12 residues. Germline V CDR1 and CDR2: DFQATT, SNEGSKA (reference sequence).

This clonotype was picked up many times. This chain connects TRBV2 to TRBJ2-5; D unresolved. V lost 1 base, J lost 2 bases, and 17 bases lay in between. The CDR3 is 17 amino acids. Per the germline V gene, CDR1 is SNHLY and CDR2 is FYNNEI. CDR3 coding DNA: TGTGCCAGCAGTGAAGAGGTTTATGTGGGGTATCAAGAGACCCAGTACTTC. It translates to CASSEEVYVGYQETQYF.